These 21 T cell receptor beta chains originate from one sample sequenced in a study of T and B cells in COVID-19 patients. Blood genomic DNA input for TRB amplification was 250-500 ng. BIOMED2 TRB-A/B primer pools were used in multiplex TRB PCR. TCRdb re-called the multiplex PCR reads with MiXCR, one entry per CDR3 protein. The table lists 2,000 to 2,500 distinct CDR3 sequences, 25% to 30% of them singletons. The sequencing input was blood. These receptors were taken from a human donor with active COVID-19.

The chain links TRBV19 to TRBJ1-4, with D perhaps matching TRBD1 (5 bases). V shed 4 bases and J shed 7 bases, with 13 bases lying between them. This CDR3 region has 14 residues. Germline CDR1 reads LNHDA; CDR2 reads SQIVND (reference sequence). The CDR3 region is CASSTGTHREKLFF. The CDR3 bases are TGTGCCAGTAGTACGGGGACGCATCGTGAAAAACTGTTTTTT. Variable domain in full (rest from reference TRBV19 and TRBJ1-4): DGGITQSPKYLFRKEGQNVTLSCEQNLNHDAMYWYRQDPGQGLRLIYYSQIVNDFQKGDIAEGYSVSREKKESFPLTVTSAQKNPTAFYLCASSTGTHREKLFFGSGTQLSVL.

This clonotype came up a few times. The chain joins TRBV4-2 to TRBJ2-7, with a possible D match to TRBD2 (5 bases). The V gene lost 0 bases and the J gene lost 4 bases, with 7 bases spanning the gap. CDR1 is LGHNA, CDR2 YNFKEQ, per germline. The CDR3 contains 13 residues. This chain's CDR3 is CASSQELGYEQYF. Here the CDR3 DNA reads TGTGCCAGCAGCCAAGAACTAGGGTACGAGCAGTACTTC.

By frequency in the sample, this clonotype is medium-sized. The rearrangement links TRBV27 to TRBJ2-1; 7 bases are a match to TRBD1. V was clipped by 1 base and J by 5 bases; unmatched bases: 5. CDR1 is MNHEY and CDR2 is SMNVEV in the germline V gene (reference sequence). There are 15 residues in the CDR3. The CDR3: CASSLLQGHHNEQFF. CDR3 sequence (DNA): TGTGCCAGCAGTTTATTACAGGGGCACCACAATGAGCAGTTCTTC.

This CDR3 is CASRGGTYEQYF. The CDR3 nucleotides read TGTGCCAGCAGGGGCGGTACCTACGAGCAGTACTTC. The chain joins TRBV27 to TRBJ2-7, with no clear D. Germline CDR1 and CDR2: MNHEY and SMNVEV (reference sequence). The CDR3 covers 12 residues. V was trimmed by 6 bases and J by 2 bases, leaving 8 bases between them.

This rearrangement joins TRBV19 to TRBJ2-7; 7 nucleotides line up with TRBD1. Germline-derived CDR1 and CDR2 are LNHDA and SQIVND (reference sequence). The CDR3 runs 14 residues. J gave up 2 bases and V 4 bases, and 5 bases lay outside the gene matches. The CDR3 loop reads CASSTPGQTYEQYF. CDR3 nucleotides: TGTGCCAGTAGTACACCGGGACAGACCTACGAGCAGTACTTC.

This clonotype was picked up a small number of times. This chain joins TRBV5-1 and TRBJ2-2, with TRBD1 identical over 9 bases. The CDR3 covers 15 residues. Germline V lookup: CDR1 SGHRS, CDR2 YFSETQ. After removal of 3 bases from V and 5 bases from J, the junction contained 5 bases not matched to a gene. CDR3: CASSWDRVGTGELFF. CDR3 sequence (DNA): TGCGCCAGCAGCTGGGACAGGGTAGGGACCGGGGAGCTGTTTTTT.

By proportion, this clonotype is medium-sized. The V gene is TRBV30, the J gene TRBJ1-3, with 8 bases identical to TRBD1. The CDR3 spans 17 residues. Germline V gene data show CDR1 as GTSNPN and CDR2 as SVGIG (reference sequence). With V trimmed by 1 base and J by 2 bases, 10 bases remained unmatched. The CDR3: CAWSDLRTGTAGNTIYF. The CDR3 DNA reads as TGTGCCTGGAGTGATCTTCGGACAGGGACGGCTGGAAACACCATATATTTT.

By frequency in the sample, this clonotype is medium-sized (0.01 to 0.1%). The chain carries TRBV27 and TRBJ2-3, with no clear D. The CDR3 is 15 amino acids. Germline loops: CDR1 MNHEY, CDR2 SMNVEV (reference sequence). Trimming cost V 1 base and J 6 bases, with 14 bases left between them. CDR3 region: CASSLWVNIGDTQYF. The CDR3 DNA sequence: TGTGCCAGCAGTTTATGGGTCAATATCGGGGATACGCAGTATTTT.

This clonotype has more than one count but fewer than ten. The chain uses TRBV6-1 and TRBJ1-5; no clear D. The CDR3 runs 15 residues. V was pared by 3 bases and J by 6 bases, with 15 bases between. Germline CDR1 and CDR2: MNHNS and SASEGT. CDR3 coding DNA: TGTGCCAGCAGTGACCCGGCTGGAGCCGCTCAGCCCCAGCATTTT. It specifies CASSDPAGAAQPQHF.

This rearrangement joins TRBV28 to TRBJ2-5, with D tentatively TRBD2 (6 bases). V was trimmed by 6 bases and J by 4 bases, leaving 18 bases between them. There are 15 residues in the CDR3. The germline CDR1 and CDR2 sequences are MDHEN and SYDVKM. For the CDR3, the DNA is TGTGCCAGCAGACCGGGGGTCGGGCCGGGAGAGACCCAGTACTTC. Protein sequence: CASRPGVGPGETQYF.

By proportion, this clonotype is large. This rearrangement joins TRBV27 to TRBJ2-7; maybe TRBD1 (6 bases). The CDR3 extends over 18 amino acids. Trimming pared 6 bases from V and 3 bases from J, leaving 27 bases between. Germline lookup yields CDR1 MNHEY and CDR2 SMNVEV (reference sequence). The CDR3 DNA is TGTGCCAGCAGGATCACCTACGACACTACGGGACAAGACTACGAGCAGTACTTC. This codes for CASRITYDTTGQDYEQYF.

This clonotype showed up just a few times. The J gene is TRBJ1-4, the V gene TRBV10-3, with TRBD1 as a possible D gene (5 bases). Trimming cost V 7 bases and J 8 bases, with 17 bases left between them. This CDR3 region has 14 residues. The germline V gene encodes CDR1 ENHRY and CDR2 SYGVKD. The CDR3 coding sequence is TGTGCCATCACCGCGGGACCCGGGAGAGAAAAACTGTTTTTT. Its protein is CAITAGPGREKLFF.

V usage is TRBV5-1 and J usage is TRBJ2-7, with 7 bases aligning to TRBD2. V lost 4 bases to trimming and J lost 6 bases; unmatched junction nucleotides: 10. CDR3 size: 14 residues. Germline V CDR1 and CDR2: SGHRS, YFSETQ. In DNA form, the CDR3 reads TGCGCCAGCAGCAGCGGGGTTTACCAACGCGAGCAGTACTTC. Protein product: CASSSGVYQREQYF.

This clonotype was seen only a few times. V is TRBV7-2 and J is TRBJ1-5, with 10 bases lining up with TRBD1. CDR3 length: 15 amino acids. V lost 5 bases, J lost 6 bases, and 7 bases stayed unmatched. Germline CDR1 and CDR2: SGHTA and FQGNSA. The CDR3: CASSTRQGARQPQHF. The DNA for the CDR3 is TGTGCCAGCAGCACACGACAGGGGGCTCGTCAGCCCCAGCATTTT.

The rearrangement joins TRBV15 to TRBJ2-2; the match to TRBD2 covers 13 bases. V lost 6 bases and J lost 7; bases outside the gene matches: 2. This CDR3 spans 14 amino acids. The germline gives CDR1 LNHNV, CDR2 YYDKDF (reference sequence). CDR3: CATRGLAGVGELFF. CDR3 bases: TGTGCCACCAGAGGACTAGCGGGAGTCGGGGAGCTGTTTTTT.

The CDR3 loop reads CASSLGQRRKLFF. DNA for the CDR3: TGTGCCAGCAGCTTAGGCCAGAGGCGGAAACTGTTTTTT. This chain links TRBV11-2 with TRBJ1-4, with D unresolved. Trimming shortened V by 1 base and J by 11 bases, and 11 bases separated the two germline ends. Germline loops: CDR1 SGHAT, CDR2 FQNNGV. This CDR3 is built from 13 residues. The complete variable domain, with remaining parts taken from reference TRBV11-2 and TRBJ1-4, reads EAGVAQSPRYKIIEKRQSVAFWCNPISGHATLYWYQQILGQGPKLLIQFQNNGVVDDSQLPKDRFSAERLKGVDSTLKIQPAKLEDSAVYLCASSLGQRRKLFFGSGTQLSVL.

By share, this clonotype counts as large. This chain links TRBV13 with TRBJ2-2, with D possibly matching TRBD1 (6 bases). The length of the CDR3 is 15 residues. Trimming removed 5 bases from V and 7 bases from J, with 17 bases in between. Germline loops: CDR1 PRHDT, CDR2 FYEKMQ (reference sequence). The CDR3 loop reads CASSRFLGAGGELFF. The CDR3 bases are TGTGCCAGCAGCCGATTCCTGGGGGCTGGCGGGGAGCTGTTTTTT.

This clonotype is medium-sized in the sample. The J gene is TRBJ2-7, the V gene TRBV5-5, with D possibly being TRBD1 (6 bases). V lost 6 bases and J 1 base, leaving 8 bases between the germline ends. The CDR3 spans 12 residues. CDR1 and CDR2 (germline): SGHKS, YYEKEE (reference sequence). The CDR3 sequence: CASTQGSYEQYF. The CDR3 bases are TGTGCCAGCACTCAGGGGTCCTACGAGCAGTACTTC.

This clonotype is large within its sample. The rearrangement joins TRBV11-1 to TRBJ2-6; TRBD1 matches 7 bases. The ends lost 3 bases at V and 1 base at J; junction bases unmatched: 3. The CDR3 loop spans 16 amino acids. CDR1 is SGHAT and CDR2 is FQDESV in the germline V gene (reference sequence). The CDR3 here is CASSLPTGSGANVLTF. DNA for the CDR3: TGTGCCAGCAGCTTGCCGACAGGGTCTGGGGCCAACGTCCTGACTTTC. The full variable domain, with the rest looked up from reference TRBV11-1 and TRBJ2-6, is EAEVAQSPRYKITEKSQAVAFWCDPISGHATLYWYRQILGQGPELLVQFQDESVVDDSQLPKDRFSAERLKGVDSTLKIQPAELGDSAMYLCASSLPTGSGANVLTFGAGSRLTVL.

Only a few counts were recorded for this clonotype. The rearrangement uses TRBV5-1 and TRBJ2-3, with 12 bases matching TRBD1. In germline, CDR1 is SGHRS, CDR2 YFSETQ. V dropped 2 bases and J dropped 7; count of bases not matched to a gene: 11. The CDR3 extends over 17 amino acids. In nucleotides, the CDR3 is TGCGCCAGCAGCTTTTACAGTCCGGGACAGGGGGCATATACGCAGTATTTT. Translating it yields CASSFYSPGQGAYTQYF.

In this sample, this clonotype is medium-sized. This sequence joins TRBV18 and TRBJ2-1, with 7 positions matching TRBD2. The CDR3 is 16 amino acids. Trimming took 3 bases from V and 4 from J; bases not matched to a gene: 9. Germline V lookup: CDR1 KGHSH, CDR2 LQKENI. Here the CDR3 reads CASSPRMGGGYNEQFF. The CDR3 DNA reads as TGTGCCAGCTCACCGAGGATGGGGGGGGGGTACAATGAGCAGTTCTTC.